These 15 T cell receptor beta chains were sequenced from one sample in a study of vaccination effects on CD4 cells after COVID-19 (dated by TCRdb to between 2021 and 2022). Library preparation was by the immunoSEQ multiplex PCR assay. This immuneACCESS table, as held by TCRdb, lists in-frame sequences with V and J called but not all clones. Of the missing ones, under half trace to an unresolved V gene in checked studies; the others have no known cause. The sample has roughly 41,000 clones on record, about 62% of them singletons. The ten largest clonotypes hold about 8% of the sample. The antigens these receptors bind are not known. After around 11 days of culture, CD4+ T cells were isolated with the EasySep CD4+ T cell isolation kit. Two doses of either the BNT162b2 or the mRNA-1273 mRNA SARS-CoV-2 vaccine were administered to participants. Material: CD4+ T cells from PBMCs cultured without peptide, obtained after COVID-19 vaccination. All receptors come from a human donor who received a COVID-19 vaccine.

The chain recombines TRBV27 with TRBJ2-3, with D possibly TRBD2 on 6 matching bases. Germline V lookup: CDR1 MNHEY, CDR2 SMNVEV (reference sequence). V gave up 3 bases and J gave up 4 bases, with 17 bases separating them. This CDR3 contains 16 residues. The CDR3 loop is CASSFHSGPTADTQYF. The CDR3 DNA reads TGTGCCAGCAGTTTCCATAGCGGCCCTACGGCAGATACGCAGTATTTT.

The CDR3 DNA reads as TGTGCCAGCTCACCACGGGGGAGAGGAAGGGACTCTGGTAATTCACCCCTCCACTTT. This sequence encodes CASSPRGRGRDSGNSPLHF. The chain uses TRBV18 and TRBJ1-6, with D possibly being TRBD1 (5 bases). CDR1 and CDR2 (germline): KGHSH, LQKENI. Trimming pared 1 base from V and 6 bases from J, leaving 22 bases between. This CDR3 has 19 amino acids.

The chain recombines TRBV2 with TRBJ2-5; tentatively, D is TRBD2 (6 bases). The CDR3 consists of 14 residues. The germline V gene encodes CDR1 SNHLY and CDR2 FYNNEI. V was pared by 11 bases and J by 4 bases, with 20 bases between. The CDR3 loop reads CAGKQGLEGETQYF. The CDR3 region has the DNA TGTGCCGGGAAGCAGGGCTTGGAGGGAGAGACCCAGTACTTC.

The genes are TRBV29-1 and TRBJ2-1; D perhaps matches TRBD1 (5 bases). This CDR3 is built from 13 residues. V lost 5 bases to trimming and J lost 2 bases, with 10 bases between them. Looked up from germline, CDR1 is SQVTM and CDR2 is ANQGSEA. CDR3 region: CSVISRAYNEQFF. In DNA, the CDR3 is TGCAGCGTTATTTCCAGGGCCTACAATGAGCAGTTCTTC.

This clone was detected only once. This chain joins TRBV21-1 and TRBJ1-2; TRBD1, the D gene given by the table, was not confirmed from the DNA. TRBV21-1 is listed as a pseudogene. The CDR3 runs to 18 residues. The CDR3 spells CASGPGQGLSEENYGYTF. The CDR3 region has the DNA TGTGCCAGTGGCCCGGGACAGGGTTTGAGTGAAGAAAACTATGGCTACACCTTC.

J is TRBJ1-1 and V is TRBV6-5, with 9 bases matching TRBD1. Germline V lookup: CDR1 MNHEY, CDR2 SVGAGI. The CDR3 covers 14 residues. V was clipped by 10 bases and J by 4 bases; unmatched bases: 10. This CDR3 reads CATTRDRGFTEAFF. The CDR3 DNA is TGTGCCACCACGAGAGACAGGGGGTTCACTGAAGCTTTCTTT.

The rearrangement uses TRBV2 and TRBJ2-7, with D uncertain. Germline lookup yields CDR1 SNHLY and CDR2 FYNNEI. V lost 2 bases and J 6 bases, leaving 2 bases between the germline ends. The CDR3 is 10 amino acids. The CDR3, as DNA: TGTGCCAGCAGTGAAATCGAGCAGTACTTC. Translation: CASSEIEQYF.

The V and J genes are TRBV7-9 and TRBJ1-4; 11 nucleotides agree with TRBD1. This CDR3 is 14 amino acids long. The V gene's germline CDR1 is SEHNR and CDR2 FQNEAQ (reference sequence). The V and J ends lost 1 base and 8 bases, in that order; junction bases with no gene match: 0. This CDR3 is CASSLGTGGEKLFF. The CDR3 DNA sequence: TGTGCCAGCAGCTTAGGGACAGGGGGCGAAAAACTGTTTTTT.

This clone came up a few times. This rearrangement joins TRBV5-1 to TRBJ2-2; 7 bases map to TRBD2. The CDR3 sequence is 14 residues long. Trimming at V came to 7 bases and at J to 0 bases, leaving 3 bases not matched to a gene. Germline V gene sequence: CDR1 SGHRS, CDR2 YFSETQ. The CDR3 DNA reads as TGCGCCAGCTCACGGGAGGCGAACACCGGGGAGCTGTTTTTT. Translated: CASSREANTGELFF.

The chain uses TRBV6-6 and TRBJ2-5, with 8 bases lining up with TRBD2. The length of the CDR3 is 15 residues. V gave up 6 bases and J gave up 3 bases; unmatched junction bases: 9. Germline assignment: CDR1 MNHNY and CDR2 SVGAGI (reference sequence). CDR3 nucleotide sequence: TGTGCCAGCAGGCGGGAGGCACTAGCGAAAGAGACCCAGTACTTC. Its translation is CASRREALAKETQYF.

The chain links TRBV11-2 to TRBJ1-2; D not resolved. Trimming left V 5 bases short and J 4 bases short, with 14 bases between. There are 14 residues in the CDR3. Germline V gene sequence: CDR1 SGHAT, CDR2 FQNNGV. The CDR3 nucleotides read TGTGCCAGCAGCCCCGAGGTCCTGACCTATGGCTACACCTTC. It yields the protein CASSPEVLTYGYTF.

The rearrangement uses TRBV5-1 and TRBJ2-3; D is possibly TRBD2 (6 bases). The CDR3 loop spans 15 amino acids. Trimming removed 2 bases from V and 0 bases from J, with 10 bases in between. Germline assignment: CDR1 SGHRS and CDR2 YFSETQ. CDR3 amino acids: CASSFSGTSTDTQYF. The DNA for the CDR3 is TGCGCCAGCAGCTTTAGTGGGACTAGCACAGATACGCAGTATTTT.

The chain uses TRBV5-5 and TRBJ2-7; 8 positions agree with TRBD2. The CDR3 totals 19 residues. The germline V gene encodes CDR1 SGHKS and CDR2 YYEKEE (reference sequence). Unmatched junction bases numbered 20, after V lost 3 bases and J lost 3 bases. CDR3 DNA sequence: TGTGCCAGCAGCTCAGGACGGAGCCCTCAACTGCGGGGGGACTACGAGCAGTACTTC. Amino acid sequence: CASSSGRSPQLRGDYEQYF. The full variable domain, its missing parts supplied by reference TRBV5-5 and TRBJ2-7, is DAGVTQSPTHLIKTRGQQVTLRCSPISGHKSVSWYQQVLGQGPQFIFQYYEKEERGRGNFPDRFSARQFPNYSSELNVNALLLGDSALYLCASSSGRSPQLRGDYEQYFGPGTRLTVT.

This chain links TRBV5-8 with TRBJ2-5; D uncertain. Between the trimmed V and J ends, which lost 6 bases and 2 bases, there was a span of 11 bases. The CDR3 runs 13 residues. Germline CDR1 is SGHTS and CDR2 is YDEGEE. CDR3 amino acids: CASNLGAQETQYF. The CDR3 DNA is TGTGCCAGCAACCTAGGAGCTCAAGAGACCCAGTACTTC. Combining the CDR3 with reference TRBV5-8 and TRBJ2-5 gives the whole variable domain EAGVTQSPTHLIKTRGQQATLRCSPISGHTSVYWYQQALGLGLQFLLWYDEGEERNRGNFPPRFSGRQFPNYSSELNVNALELEDSALYLCASNLGAQETQYFGPGTRLLVL.

This clone has only a few counts. The gene calls are TRBV9 and TRBJ1-1, with TRBD1 matching over 8 bases. CDR3 length: 17 residues. The germline CDR1 and CDR2 sequences are SGDLS and YYNGEE. With 3 bases clipped from V and 8 bases from J, the junction kept 18 bases outside the gene matches. The CDR3 coding sequence is TGTGCCAGCAGCGCGCGGACAGGGTGGGCTACAGATGGAGAAGCTTTCTTT. It is translated as CASSARTGWATDGEAFF.